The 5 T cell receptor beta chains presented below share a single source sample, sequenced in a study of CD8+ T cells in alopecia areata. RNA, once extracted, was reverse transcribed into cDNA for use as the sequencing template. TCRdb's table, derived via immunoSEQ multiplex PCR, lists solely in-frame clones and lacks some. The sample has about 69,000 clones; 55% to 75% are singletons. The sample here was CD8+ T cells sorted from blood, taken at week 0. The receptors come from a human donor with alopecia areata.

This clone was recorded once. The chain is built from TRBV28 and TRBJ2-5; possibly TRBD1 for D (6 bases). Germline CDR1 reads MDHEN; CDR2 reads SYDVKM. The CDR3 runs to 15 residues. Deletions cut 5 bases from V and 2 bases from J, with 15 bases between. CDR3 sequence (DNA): TGTGCCAGCAGTCCCCGGACAGTTCAACAAGAGACCCAGTACTTC. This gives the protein CASSPRTVQQETQYF.

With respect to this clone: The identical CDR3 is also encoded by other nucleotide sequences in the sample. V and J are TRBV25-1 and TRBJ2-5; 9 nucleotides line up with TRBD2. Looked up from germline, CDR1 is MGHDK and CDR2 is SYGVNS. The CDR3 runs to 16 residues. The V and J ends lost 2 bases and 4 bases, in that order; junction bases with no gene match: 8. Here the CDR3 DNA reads TGTGCCAGCAGTGAAGGTAGCGGGAGATCGGGAGAGACCCAGTACTTC. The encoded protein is CASSEGSGRSGETQYF. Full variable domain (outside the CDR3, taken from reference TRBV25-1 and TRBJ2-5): EADIYQTPRYLVIGTGKKITLECSQTMGHDKMYWYQQDPGMELHLIHYSYGVNSTEKGDLSSESTVSRIRTEHFPLTLESARPSHTSQYLCASSEGSGRSGETQYFGPGTRLLVL.

CDR3 bases: TGCGCCAGCAGCTTCGACCCCTCCCTCTCGAGCTCCTACAATGAGCAGTTCTTC. It yields the protein CASSFDPSLSSSYNEQFF. The rearrangement uses TRBV5-1 and TRBJ2-1; unclear D gene. The germline gives CDR1 SGHRS, CDR2 YFSETQ. The CDR3 is 18 amino acids. V gave up 2 bases and J gave up 0 bases, with 18 bases separating them.

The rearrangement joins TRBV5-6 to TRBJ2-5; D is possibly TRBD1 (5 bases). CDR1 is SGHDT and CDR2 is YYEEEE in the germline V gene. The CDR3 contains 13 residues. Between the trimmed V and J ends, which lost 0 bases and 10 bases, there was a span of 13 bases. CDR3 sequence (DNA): TGTGCCAGCAGCTTGGCCGGACACCAAGACCAGTACTTC. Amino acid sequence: CASSLAGHQDQYF. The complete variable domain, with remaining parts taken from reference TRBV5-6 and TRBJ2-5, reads DAGVTQSPTHLIKTRGQQVTLRCSPKSGHDTVSWYQQALGQGPQFIFQYYEEEERQRGNFPDRFSGHQFPNYSSELNVNALLLGDSALYLCASSLAGHQDQYFGPGTRLLVL.

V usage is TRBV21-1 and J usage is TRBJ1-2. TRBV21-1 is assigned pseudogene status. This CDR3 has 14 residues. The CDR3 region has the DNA TGTGCCAGCAGCAAAGTGCGCGGGAACTATGGCTACACCTTC. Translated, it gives CASSKVRGNYGYTF.